The rows below give T cell receptor beta chains drawn from one sample of a study of technical replicates of blood from a few donors. Only in-frame clones appear in the TCRdb table, and some are missing; sequencing was by immunoSEQ multiplex PCR. The sample consists of about 66,000 clones, approximately 89% of them appearing once. Sequencing was performed on PBMCs. These receptors were obtained from a human donor in good health. Some clones in this sample may be carry-over from other donors' samples. Each CDR3 is given with its conserved first and last residue. The order of the fields is clone size, D gene, V gene, J gene, CDR3 DNA, CDR3 protein. A D gene is named only where the DNA matches it firmly. Some rows have no size entry. The others give once, few or many, or a class for an expanded clone.

clone size: .
D gene: TRBD2
V gene: TRBV7-9
J gene: TRBJ2-1
CDR3 DNA: TGTGCCAGCAGCTCGGGACTAGCCTCCTACAATGAGCAGTTCTTC
CDR3 protein: CASSSGLASYNEQFF

clone size: .
D gene: .
V gene: TRBV4-1
J gene: TRBJ1-2
CDR3 DNA: TGCGCCAGCAGCCAAGATCGGGGAACCTATGGCTACACCTTC
CDR3 protein: CASSQDRGTYGYTF

clone size: many
D gene: TRBD1
V gene: TRBV4-2
J gene: TRBJ2-7
CDR3 DNA: TGTGCCAGCAGCCAAGAAATCTCTCTCTCTCGGGACAGGGGGCTCTACGAGCAGTACTTC
CDR3 protein: CASSQEISLSRDRGLYEQYF

clone size: few
D gene: .
V gene: TRBV7-3
J gene: TRBJ2-3
CDR3 DNA: TGTGCCAGCAGCTTCGCTAGGACTAACACAGATACGCAGTATTTT
CDR3 protein: CASSFARTNTDTQYF

clone size: .
D gene: TRBD2
V gene: TRBV7-2
J gene: TRBJ2-1
CDR3 DNA: TGTGCCAGCAGCTTAGGGACTAGCCCCCATGAGCAGTTCTTC
CDR3 protein: CASSLGTSPHEQFF

clone size: .
D gene: .
V gene: TRBV4-3
J gene: TRBJ2-7
CDR3 DNA: TGCGCCAGCAGCCGAGAACAGGGAACCTACGAGCAGTACTTC
CDR3 protein: CASSREQGTYEQYF

clone size: .
D gene: .
V gene: TRBV25-1
J gene: TRBJ1-2
CDR3 DNA: TGTGCCAGCAGTGATCCAGGGCACTATGGCTACACCTTC
CDR3 protein: CASSDPGHYGYTF

clone size: .
D gene: TRBD1
V gene: TRBV18
J gene: TRBJ1-6
CDR3 DNA: TGTGCCAGCTCCGGAGGGACAGGGGACAGTTCACCCCTCCACTTT
CDR3 protein: CASSGGTGDSSPLHF

clone size: once
D gene: .
V gene: TRBV7-2
J gene: TRBJ1-2
CDR3 DNA: TGTGCCAGCAGCTTAGACCGCAGGGTACAGGATGGCTACACCTTC
CDR3 protein: CASSLDRRVQDGYTF

clone size: .
D gene: .
V gene: TRBV2
J gene: TRBJ1-1
CDR3 DNA: TGTGCCAGCAGTCCCCTCTGGCAGGTGAACCTCAACACTGAAGCTTTCTTT
CDR3 protein: CASSPLWQVNLNTEAFF

clone size: .
D gene: TRBD1
V gene: TRBV9
J gene: TRBJ2-7
CDR3 DNA: TGTGCCAGAGACCGGGACAGCTACGAGCAGTACTTC
CDR3 protein: CARDRDSYEQYF

clone size: .
D gene: TRBD2
V gene: TRBV7-2
J gene: TRBJ2-5
CDR3 DNA: TGTGCCAGCAGCTTAGCCCTAGCGGTCTATCGGGAGACCCAGTACTTC
CDR3 protein: CASSLALAVYRETQYF

clone size: .
D gene: .
V gene: TRBV13
J gene: TRBJ2-6
CDR3 DNA: TGTGCCAGCAGCTTGAGGGTCGGTTTCTCTGGGGCCAACGTCCTGACTTTC
CDR3 protein: CASSLRVGFSGANVLTF

clone size: .
D gene: .
V gene: TRBV6-5
J gene: TRBJ2-1
CDR3 DNA: TGTGCCAGCAGTCCCCTCAGAAGCGACAATGAGCAGTTCTTC
CDR3 protein: CASSPLRSDNEQFF

clone size: .
D gene: TRBD1
V gene: TRBV2
J gene: TRBJ1-2
CDR3 DNA: TGTGCCAGCAGTGGAGGGGGGACAGGGTCTACTGACTATGGCTACACCTTC
CDR3 protein: CASSGGGTGSTDYGYTF

clone size: .
D gene: TRBD2
V gene: TRBV4-3
J gene: TRBJ2-1
CDR3 DNA: TGCGCCAGCAGCCAAGATACGGGGGGGTACAATGAGCAGTTCTTC
CDR3 protein: CASSQDTGGYNEQFF

clone size: .
D gene: TRBD1
V gene: TRBV7-2
J gene: TRBJ1-1
CDR3 DNA: TGTGCCAGCAGCCGGACAGGGGTGAACACTGAAGCTTTCTTT
CDR3 protein: CASSRTGVNTEAFF

clone size: .
D gene: .
V gene: TRBV9
J gene: TRBJ1-2
CDR3 DNA: TGTGCCAGCAGCGTAGCCGGGGAAGAGTTCTATGGCTACACCTTC
CDR3 protein: CASSVAGEEFYGYTF

clone size: .
D gene: .
V gene: TRBV21-1
J gene: TRBJ1-5
CDR3 DNA: TGTGCCAGCCGTCCAACGGGAGGGGGCAATCAGCCCCAGCATTTT
CDR3 protein: CASRPTGGGNQPQHF

clone size: once
D gene: .
V gene: TRBV7-9
J gene: TRBJ1-2
CDR3 DNA: TGTGCCAGCAGCTCGGCTGGGGCTTTCCGTCCCTATGGCTACACCTTC
CDR3 protein: CASSSAGAFRPYGYTF

clone size: .
D gene: TRBD1
V gene: TRBV6-1
J gene: TRBJ1-4
CDR3 DNA: TGTGCCAGCAGTTGGCCGGGACAGGGGGTTGAAAAACTGTTTTTT
CDR3 protein: CASSWPGQGVEKLFF

clone size: once
D gene: TRBD1
V gene: TRBV4-2
J gene: TRBJ1-1
CDR3 DNA: TGTGCCACCCGAGCAGGGGGCGGGGACAGGGGGCTCGGGACTGAAGCTTTCTTT
CDR3 protein: CATRAGGGDRGLGTEAFF

clone size: .
D gene: TRBD1
V gene: TRBV7-2
J gene: TRBJ2-4
CDR3 DNA: TGTGCCAGCAGCTTAGCAACCGGGACAGGGACAAACATTCAGTACTTC
CDR3 protein: CASSLATGTGTNIQYF

clone size: .
D gene: .
V gene: TRBV7-3
J gene: TRBJ1-1
CDR3 DNA: TGTGCCAGCAAGCCGTCGCCAATGAACACTGAAGCTTTCTTT
CDR3 protein: CASKPSPMNTEAFF

clone size: few
D gene: TRBD1
V gene: TRBV7-9
J gene: TRBJ1-5
CDR3 DNA: TGTGCCAGCAGCAATACAGGGGGGAGTCAGCCCCAGCATTTT
CDR3 protein: CASSNTGGSQPQHF

clone size: .
D gene: .
V gene: TRBV10-3
J gene: TRBJ2-1
CDR3 DNA: TGTGCCAACGGACAGGGAGGGGATGAGCAGTTCTTC
CDR3 protein: CANGQGGDEQFF

clone size: .
D gene: .
V gene: TRBV6-1
J gene: TRBJ2-5
CDR3 DNA: TGTGCCAGCAGTTCTTATGAGACCCAGTACTTC
CDR3 protein: CASSSYETQYF

clone size: .
D gene: .
V gene: TRBV19
J gene: TRBJ1-1
CDR3 DNA: TGTGCCAGTAGTAGTACAGGGACGGGCACTGAAGCTTTCTTT
CDR3 protein: CASSSTGTGTEAFF

clone size: .
D gene: TRBD2
V gene: TRBV27
J gene: TRBJ2-7
CDR3 DNA: TGTGCCAGCACCGAATCTGGACTAGCGGGACTAAACTACGAGCAGTACTTC
CDR3 protein: CASTESGLAGLNYEQYF

clone size: few
D gene: .
V gene: TRBV2
J gene: TRBJ1-5
CDR3 DNA: TGTGCCAGCAGTGTGAGTAGCAATCAGCCCCAGCATTTT
CDR3 protein: CASSVSSNQPQHF

clone size: once
D gene: .
V gene: TRBV5-1
J gene: TRBJ2-1
CDR3 DNA: TGCGCCAGCAGCTTGCTGGAGCCACCCTACAATGAGCAGTTCTTC
CDR3 protein: CASSLLEPPYNEQFF

clone size: once
D gene: .
V gene: TRBV19
J gene: TRBJ2-7
CDR3 DNA: TGTGCCAGTATTTGGGCAGGGCCCTCCTACGAGCAGTACTTC
CDR3 protein: CASIWAGPSYEQYF

clone size: .
D gene: TRBD1
V gene: TRBV2
J gene: TRBJ1-4
CDR3 DNA: TGTGCCAGCAGGACCAGGGGGGATGAAAAACTGTTTTTT
CDR3 protein: CASRTRGDEKLFF

clone size: few
D gene: .
V gene: TRBV9
J gene: TRBJ2-7
CDR3 DNA: TGTGCCAGCAGCGAGCAGGGTAGCTCCTACGAGCAGTACTTC
CDR3 protein: CASSEQGSSYEQYF

clone size: .
D gene: TRBD1
V gene: TRBV7-2
J gene: TRBJ1-5
CDR3 DNA: TGTGCCACAGGGAACAGGGGGCTTAACAATCAGCCCCAGCATTTT
CDR3 protein: CATGNRGLNNQPQHF

clone size: few
D gene: .
V gene: TRBV11-2
J gene: TRBJ1-2
CDR3 DNA: TGTGCCAGCAGCTCGGGATGGGGTCTAGATGGCTACACCTTC
CDR3 protein: CASSSGWGLDGYTF

clone size: .
D gene: TRBD1
V gene: TRBV15
J gene: TRBJ1-2
CDR3 DNA: TGTGCCACCAGCAGAGAGGGCAGGGGGAGTGATGGCTACACCTTC
CDR3 protein: CATSREGRGSDGYTF

clone size: .
D gene: .
V gene: TRBV7-2
J gene: TRBJ1-2
CDR3 DNA: TGTGCCAGCAGCTTAGGAGGGACACAACTAGGCTACACCTTC
CDR3 protein: CASSLGGTQLGYTF

clone size: few
D gene: .
V gene: TRBV11-1
J gene: TRBJ2-7
CDR3 DNA: TGTGCCAGCAGCTTAGACCCAGGGGGGTCCTACGAGCAGTACTTC
CDR3 protein: CASSLDPGGSYEQYF

clone size: .
D gene: TRBD2
V gene: TRBV13
J gene: TRBJ2-7
CDR3 DNA: TGTGCCAGCAGCATACAGGGGACTAGCGGGATGGGCGAGCAGTACTTC
CDR3 protein: CASSIQGTSGMGEQYF

clone size: .
D gene: .
V gene: TRBV15
J gene: TRBJ1-3
CDR3 DNA: TGTGCCACCAGCAGAGGGACAGCCTCTGGAAACACCATATATTTT
CDR3 protein: CATSRGTASGNTIYF

clone size: .
D gene: .
V gene: TRBV5-1
J gene: TRBJ1-1
CDR3 DNA: TGCGCCAGCAGCTTGCAGGGCGGAGTCACTGAAGCTTTCTTT
CDR3 protein: CASSLQGGVTEAFF

clone size: .
D gene: .
V gene: TRBV29-1
J gene: TRBJ2-3
CDR3 DNA: TGCAGCTCCAGAAGCACAGATACGCAGTATTTT
CDR3 protein: CSSRSTDTQYF

clone size: .
D gene: .
V gene: TRBV7-9
J gene: TRBJ1-5
CDR3 DNA: TGTGCCAGCAGCCAAGCCGCGAATCAGCCCCAGCATTTT
CDR3 protein: CASSQAANQPQHF

clone size: .
D gene: TRBD2
V gene: TRBV9
J gene: TRBJ2-3
CDR3 DNA: TGTGCCAGCAGCGCCCGATTTAGCGGGACTAGCACAGATACGCAGTATTTT
CDR3 protein: CASSARFSGTSTDTQYF

clone size: .
D gene: TRBD1
V gene: TRBV7-9
J gene: TRBJ2-7
CDR3 DNA: TGTGCCAGCGGACGACAGGGCTACGAGCAGTACTTC
CDR3 protein: CASGRQGYEQYF

clone size: .
D gene: .
V gene: TRBV25-1
J gene: TRBJ2-6
CDR3 DNA: TGTGCCAGCAGTGAATGGAGCACTGGGGCCAACGTCCTGACTTTC
CDR3 protein: CASSEWSTGANVLTF

clone size: .
D gene: .
V gene: TRBV10-3
J gene: TRBJ2-7
CDR3 DNA: TGTGCCATCAGTGAGGGGACATCCAGGTTCGAGCAGTACTTC
CDR3 protein: CAISEGTSRFEQYF

clone size: .
D gene: TRBD1
V gene: TRBV5-1
J gene: TRBJ2-2
CDR3 DNA: TGCGCCAGCAGCTTGGTTGGACAGGGGGCTGGTTCGTCCGGGGAGCTGTTTTTT
CDR3 protein: CASSLVGQGAGSSGELFF

clone size: .
D gene: .
V gene: TRBV2
J gene: TRBJ1-5
CDR3 DNA: TGTGCCAGCAGTGACGAGGGAAAGAATCAGCCCCAGCATTTT
CDR3 protein: CASSDEGKNQPQHF

clone size: .
D gene: .
V gene: TRBV7-8
J gene: TRBJ2-7
CDR3 DNA: TGTGCCAGCAGCTTAGTTCATAGGGACAGGGGAGGTAGCGGGAGCCTCGAGCAGTACTTC
CDR3 protein: CASSLVHRDRGGSGSLEQYF

clone size: .
D gene: TRBD1
V gene: TRBV7-9
J gene: TRBJ2-3
CDR3 DNA: TGTGCCAGCAGCTCCAGGGGGCCAGATACGCAGTATTTT
CDR3 protein: CASSSRGPDTQYF

clone size: .
D gene: .
V gene: TRBV7-2
J gene: TRBJ1-5
CDR3 DNA: TGTGCCAGCAGCTTAAAAGGGGGGGAACAGCCCCAGCATTTT
CDR3 protein: CASSLKGGEQPQHF

clone size: .
D gene: .
V gene: TRBV18
J gene: TRBJ1-6
CDR3 DNA: TGTGCCAGCTCACCACAGGGAGATAATTCACCCCTCCACTTT
CDR3 protein: CASSPQGDNSPLHF

clone size: .
D gene: TRBD2
V gene: TRBV10-1
J gene: TRBJ2-1
CDR3 DNA: TGCGCCAGGGGGGTGGGCGGGAGTTCCAATGAGCAGTTCTTC
CDR3 protein: CARGVGGSSNEQFF

clone size: .
D gene: TRBD2
V gene: TRBV5-1
J gene: TRBJ2-3
CDR3 DNA: TGCGCCAGCAGGAATCCGGGACTAGCGAGCACAGATACGCAGTATTTT
CDR3 protein: CASRNPGLASTDTQYF

clone size: .
D gene: TRBD1
V gene: TRBV11-2
J gene: TRBJ1-6
CDR3 DNA: TGTGCCAGCAGCTTAGAGGGGACAGGGAGGTCCCCCCTCCACTTT
CDR3 protein: CASSLEGTGRSPLHF

clone size: .
D gene: .
V gene: TRBV6-1
J gene: TRBJ1-2
CDR3 DNA: TGTGCCAGCAGTGAATCGGACAGAACTGGCTACACCTTC
CDR3 protein: CASSESDRTGYTF

clone size: .
D gene: .
V gene: TRBV6-5
J gene: TRBJ1-1
CDR3 DNA: TGTGCCAGCAGTTACGGGACACCGGTGAACACTGAAGCTTTCTTT
CDR3 protein: CASSYGTPVNTEAFF